What follows are 7 T cell receptor beta chains derived from one specimen sequenced in a study of shared clonotypes between healthy human individuals. Repertoires were generated with immunoSEQ multiplex PCR, while TCRdb's copy carries only in-frame clones and drops some. Of approximately 1,000,000 clones listed, around 78% are singletons. The sequenced sample consisted of memory CD4+ T cells from PBMCs. Subset in this sample: CD45RA-negative fraction. These receptors all stem from a man in his late teens or twenties in good health. Some clones in this sample may be carry-over from other donors' samples.

Comments on this clone: The same CDR3 also results from other DNA sequences found in this sample. This chain connects TRBV5-1 to TRBJ2-2; tentative D call: TRBD1 (5 bases). V shed 5 bases and J shed 1 base, with 9 bases lying between them. CDR3 length: 14 residues. Germline CDR1 reads SGHRS; CDR2 reads YFSETQ. The CDR3 DNA reads as TGCGCCAGCAGTAGGGGCCTGAACACCGGGGAGCTGTTTTTT. Its protein product is CASSRGLNTGELFF.

This sequence joins TRBV11-3 and TRBJ2-3; D call uncertain. The CDR3 consists of 13 residues. Trimming took off 5 bases at V and 1 base at J, with 7 bases between the two ends. From germline, CDR1 is SGHNT and CDR2 YENEEA. The DNA for the CDR3 is TGTGCCAGCAGCCCAGGTCGCACAGATACGCAGTATTTT. It specifies CASSPGRTDTQYF.

The chain links TRBV10-3 to TRBJ2-7, with D possibly being TRBD2 (5 bases). The germline gives CDR1 ENHRY, CDR2 SYGVKD. CDR3 length: 15 residues. V gave up 0 bases and J gave up 3 bases, with 12 bases separating them. CDR3 nucleotide sequence: TGTGCCATCAGTGAGTCCCCTTTCGGAGGCTACGAGCAGTACTTC. Its protein product is CAISESPFGGYEQYF.

This clone was detected only once. This chain connects TRBV28 to TRBJ2-5; D perhaps matches TRBD1 (5 bases). The germline gives CDR1 MDHEN, CDR2 SYDVKM. Between the trimmed V and J ends, which lost 7 bases and 5 bases, there was a span of 17 bases. This CDR3 has 14 amino acids. CDR3 bases: TGTGCCAGCACCCTCGACTCCCCAGGGGAGACCCAGTACTTC. Translating gives CASTLDSPGETQYF.

The chain uses TRBV11-3 and TRBJ2-2; D remains ambiguous. The germline gives CDR1 SGHNT, CDR2 YENEEA. V was trimmed by 5 bases and J by 7 bases, leaving 8 bases between them. The CDR3 has 12 amino acids. The CDR3 loop reads CASSPGFGELFF. DNA for the CDR3: TGTGCCAGCAGCCCCGGGTTCGGGGAGCTGTTTTTT.

This sequence joins TRBV7-6 and TRBJ2-3; 9 bases align to TRBD2. This CDR3 comprises 16 residues. V gave up 3 bases and J gave up 3 bases; unmatched junction bases: 7. CDR1 is SGHVS, CDR2 FNYEAQ, per germline. This CDR3 is CASSFSGGRATDTQYF. The CDR3 bases are TGTGCCAGCAGCTTTTCTGGCGGGAGGGCGACAGATACGCAGTATTTT.

This chain connects TRBV6-1 to TRBJ1-5, with no clear D. V lost 7 bases and J lost 4, with 14 bases in between. Germline CDR1 is MNHNS and CDR2 is SASEGT. The CDR3 contains 14 residues. The CDR3 is CASTGREGNQPQHF. The CDR3 DNA is TGTGCCAGCACGGGTAGAGAGGGAAATCAGCCCCAGCATTTT.